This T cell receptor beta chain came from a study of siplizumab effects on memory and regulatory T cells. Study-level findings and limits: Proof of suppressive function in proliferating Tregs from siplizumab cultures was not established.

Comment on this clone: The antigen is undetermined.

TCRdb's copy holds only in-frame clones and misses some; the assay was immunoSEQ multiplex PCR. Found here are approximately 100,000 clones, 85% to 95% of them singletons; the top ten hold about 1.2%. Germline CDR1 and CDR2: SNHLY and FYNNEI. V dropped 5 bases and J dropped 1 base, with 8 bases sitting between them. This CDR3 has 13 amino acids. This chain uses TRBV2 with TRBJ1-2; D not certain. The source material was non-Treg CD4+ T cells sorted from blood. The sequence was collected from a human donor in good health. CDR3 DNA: TGTGCCAGCAGTTTACAGAATAACTATGGCTACACCTTC. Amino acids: CASSLQNNYGYTF.